The following is a TCR beta chain sequence with its context. No antigen is known for it. This entry belongs to a study of T cell responses to AZD1222 COVID-19 vaccine. Study results and caveats: Repertoires were obtained only post-peak T cell response.

CDR1 LNHNV and CDR2 YYDKDF come from the germline V gene (reference sequence). The CDR3 has 14 residues. V was shortened by 11 bases and J by 2 bases, with 16 bases between the two germline ends. Repertoires were generated with immunoSEQ multiplex PCR, while TCRdb's copy carries only in-frame clones and drops some. Here the sample spans about 150,000 clones, less than 95% being singletons. The source is an adult in good health. The source was peripheral blood, collected on day 0 of AZD1222 vaccination. The rearrangement joins TRBV15 to TRBJ1-3; the D is unclear. CDR3 sequence reads: CASAKWVTGNTIYF. CDR3 DNA sequence: TGTGCCTCAGCTAAATGGGTAACTGGAAACACCATATATTTT.